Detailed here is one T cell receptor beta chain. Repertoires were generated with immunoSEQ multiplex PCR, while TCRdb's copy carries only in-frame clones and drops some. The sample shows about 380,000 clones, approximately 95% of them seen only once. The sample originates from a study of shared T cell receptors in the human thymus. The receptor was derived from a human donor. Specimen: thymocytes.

The CDR3 here is CASRLTSGRALGETQYF. DNA of the CDR3: TGTGCCAGCAGACTGACTAGCGGGCGGGCTCTGGGGGAGACCCAGTACTTC. The chain joins TRBV28 to TRBJ2-5; 10 positions agree with TRBD2. Germline lookup yields CDR1 MDHEN and CDR2 SYDVKM. This CDR3 spans 17 amino acids. Trimming removed 6 bases from V and 5 bases from J; junction bases left unmatched: 15.